This TCR beta chain is drawn from a study of T cell responses to AZD1222 COVID-19 vaccine. Concerning this clone itself: Its antigen is unidentified.

Overall study findings and caveats: Dominant CD4 TCR responses targeted spike regions 160-218 and 743-854. Baseline antibody screening turned up just a handful of seropositive AZD1222 recipients. The donor group comprised mostly white British people and more females; the analysis possibly underestimated clonal diversity.

This CDR3 is built from 15 residues. The germline V gene has CDR1 MRHNA and CDR2 SNTAGT. The ends were cut back, 11 bases at V and 0 bases at J, with 17 bases in the middle. Data came from immunoSEQ multiplex PCR; TCRdb stores just in-frame clones and leaves some out. The table shows approximately 90,000 clones, with 80% to 90% occurring only once. The sequencing here drew on peripheral blood, taken on day 0 of AZD1222 vaccination. The source is an adult in good health. V usage is TRBV6-4 and J usage is TRBJ1-5; possible D gene TRBD1, 6 bases. The CDR3 sequence is CAPNRDRISNQPQHF. DNA for the CDR3: TGTGCCCCAAACCGTGACAGGATTAGCAATCAGCCCCAGCATTTT.